This T cell receptor beta chain was recovered during a study of shared clonotypes between healthy human individuals (TCRdb year 2020). Study-level background: The cohort included three men and two women between 18 and 49 years of age. For each donor, CD4 naive and CD4 memory were each given three plates, CD8 naive was given two plates, and CD8 memory was given one plate. To estimate repertoire size and how much clonotypes are shared between individuals, the study performed deep sequencing of blood TCR repertoires from a few healthy adults. To increase sequencing depth and limit assay-specific biases, TCR repertoire library preparation and sequencing were carried out by different laboratories using diverse techniques. Between about 0.94 and 8.9 billion PBMCs per donor were obtained by leukapheresis.

The donors were healthy, HIV-negative adults with no recently reported acute infections or vaccinations. Every donor was a Caucasian adult residing in Nashville, Tennessee, USA. Magnetic negative selection was used to enrich CD4+ T cells, after which naive cells were positively selected on CD45RA and the negative fraction became the memory subset. Blood was obtained by leukapheresis, after which PBMCs were separated by Ficoll-Histopaque density gradient centrifugation and cryopreserved in liquid nitrogen vapor phase. Analytical flow cytometry was used to check the purity and quantity of every magnetically sorted T cell population. From each sorted fraction, genomic DNA was isolated and quantified by UV absorbance on a Nanodrop 2000c. General findings and caveats noted by the study authors: Incomplete sequencing was indicated by rarefaction of sorted-subset datasets, despite the large sequencing depth. Because the study included a small number of donors, the genetic and exposure-history diversity represented was limited. Naive subsets generally had larger estimated clonotype richness than memory subsets did. Based on pairwise subsampling, the degree of clonotype sharing among donors was expected to be affected by sequencing depth. Clonotypes shared by all four sorted-subset donors showed higher generation probabilities than non-shared clonotypes. Sampling was restricted to blood, and TCR repertoires in tissue are likely to differ from TCR repertoires in blood. When four donors were compared, the shared fraction of clonotypes was 5% to 6.5% for naive CD4, less than 4% for naive CD8, 2% to 2.5% for memory CD4, and around 0.37% for memory CD8.

The CDR3 covers 16 residues, taking in both the cysteine and the phenylalanine. Only the CDR3 portion is preserved as DNA: 48 bases, with reading frame beginning at the first base. At the junction V is shortened by 6 bases and J by 0 bases, with 17 bases in between. Using the deep immunoSEQ assay, multiplex PCR amplified TCR CDR3 regions from genomic DNA. For each cell subset, the extracted genomic DNA was distributed evenly across all wells of several immunoSEQ 96-well plates, and each plate served as one replicate. Each replicate PCR for sorted subsets received roughly 0.2 ug genomic DNA, equal to roughly 30,000 T cell genomes. The purified libraries were quantified using a Qubit 3.0 fluorometer, sized with a Bioanalyzer 2100, and then quantified again using the KAPA Library Quantification kit. A separate single-read 150-cycle Illumina NextSeq 550 flow cell was used to sequence each immunoSEQ 96-well plate. The study's processing was this. Because only junctional sequences without quality scores were contained in the immunoSEQ output, filtering matching that applied to full-length reads could not be performed. To assign V/J genes and CDR3, sequences were annotated against IMGT germline references using PyIR, a Python wrapper for IgBLAST v1.9. Reads with weak V/J assignments (E-value above 1e-6), missing CDR3, stop codons, out-of-frame junctions, or ambiguous translated residues were removed. V3J clonotypes were defined as sequences sharing an identical inferred V gene, J gene, and CDR3 amino acid sequence. The percentage overlap between two repertoires was calculated by dividing the number of shared unique clonotypes by the size of the smaller repertoire. Repertoire richness was assessed with RTK rarefaction, the Chao1 estimator, and Recon v2.1 estimates of unobserved clonotypes. For all TCRbeta clonotypes obtained by the gDNA method from a handful of donors, generation probabilities were computed with OLGA. TCRdb took over this immuneACCESS table, retaining in-frame rearrangements with V and J assigned. Such tables are incomplete; in checked studies, under half of the missing clones stem from an unresolved V gene, and the remainder is unexplained. V, J and clone size are those of that table, while D and trimming were read from the DNA. The sample table holds about 980,000 clones, of which less than 85% were seen once. The ten largest clones capture about 1.5% of the sample.

A note on this clone: The target of this receptor is not known. Per-base quality was not reported, and no clone a single base away is much larger than it.

This clonotype was obtained from a man between 18 and 29 years old in good health. Sequenced sample: memory CD4+ T cells sorted from blood. The cell subset or site label for this specimen denotes: CD45RA-negative fraction. Recombination connected TRBV23-1 to TRBJ1-1; D gene: possibly TRBD1, on 6 matching bases. TRBV23-1 is an open reading frame, and its role is uncertain. CDR3 sequence: CASSRRKRGVNTEAFF. The bases are TGCGCCAGCAGCCGACGTAAGAGGGGGGTGAACACTGAAGCTTTCTTT.